These 21 T cell receptor beta chains were all obtained from the same sample, sequenced in a study of blood T cells in healthy people across ages. Next came a second PCR, run for about 7 to 11 cycles, which used a sample-barcoded 5' primer along with a J-beta primer mix. TCRdb ran MiXCR on the 5' RACE reads and lists one entry per CDR3 protein. The table shows about 400,000 distinct CDR3 sequences, with over 45% occurring only once. The sample comprised blood. The source is a man aged 55-75 years in good health.

This clonotype was found a few times. The gene calls are TRBV5-1 and TRBJ2-3; 12 bases match TRBD2. Germline V gene sequence: CDR1 SGHRS, CDR2 YFSETQ. This CDR3 is built from 17 residues. The V segment lost 3 bases and the J segment 5 bases; nucleotides outside the gene matches: 10. CDR3 bases: TGCGCCAGCAGCTGGACCTCAACTAGCGGGGGGATAGATACGCAGTATTTT. Encoded protein: CASSWTSTSGGIDTQYF.

A few counts support this clonotype. This chain joins TRBV20-1 and TRBJ2-7; D is perhaps TRBD2 (6 bases). Trimming stripped 6 bases from V and 0 bases from J, with 9 bases between. CDR3 length: 12 residues. The germline V gene encodes CDR1 DFQATT and CDR2 SNEGSKA (reference sequence). The CDR3 sequence: CSAREYSYEQYF. In nucleotides, the CDR3 is TGCAGTGCACGGGAGTACTCCTACGAGCAGTACTTC.

V is TRBV11-2 and J is TRBJ2-5, with D unresolved. The CDR3 totals 14 residues. Germline V lookup: CDR1 SGHAT, CDR2 FQNNGV. V lost 5 bases to trimming and J lost 2 bases, with 12 bases between them. The CDR3 loop reads CASSPQLRQETQYF. The DNA for the CDR3 is TGTGCCAGCAGCCCACAGCTAAGACAAGAGACCCAGTACTTC.

V is TRBV27 and J is TRBJ1-2, with D uncertain. CDR3 length: 13 residues. The V gene's germline CDR1 is MNHEY and CDR2 SMNVEV (reference sequence). Trimming pared 4 bases from V and 3 bases from J, leaving 9 bases between. The CDR3 reads CASSSVRDYGYTF. The CDR3 DNA reads as TGTGCCAGCAGTTCGGTCAGAGACTATGGCTACACCTTC.

The sample holds one count of this clonotype. A much larger clone sits a single nucleotide away, making a read error possible. V usage is TRBV29-1 and J usage is TRBJ2-4, with D tentatively TRBD1 (6 bases). The V end lost 6 bases, the J end lost 7 bases, and 13 bases lay between the germline ends. From germline, CDR1 is SQVTM and CDR2 ANQGSEA. The CDR3 contains 12 residues. The CDR3 DNA sequence: TGCAGCGTCGGAGCACAGGGTAACATTCAGTACTTC. This gives the protein CSVGAQGNIQYF.

V is TRBV13 and J is TRBJ2-7; possibly TRBD2 for D (5 bases). Germline CDR1 reads PRHDT; CDR2 reads FYEKMQ (reference sequence). The CDR3 is 12 residues long. Deletions cut 3 bases from V and 10 bases from J, with 13 bases between. The CDR3 DNA sequence: TGTGCCAGCAGCTTCCCCCAGCGGCCCCAGTACTTC. It encodes CASSFPQRPQYF. Drawing the rest from reference TRBV13 and TRBJ2-7, the complete variable domain is AAGVIQSPRHLIKEKRETATLKCYPIPRHDTVYWYQQGPGQDPQFLISFYEKMQSDKGSIPDRFSAQQFSDYHSELNMSSLELGDSALYFCASSFPQRPQYFGPGTRLTVT.

The gene calls are TRBV24-1 and TRBJ2-3; 10 bases are a match to TRBD2. Per germline, CDR1 KGHDR and CDR2 SFDVKD. V trimming: 5 bases; J trimming: 4 bases; junction bases outside the gene matches: 8. There are 16 residues in the CDR3. CDR3 region: CATSGSGAGGADTQYF. The CDR3 DNA is TGTGCCACCAGTGGGAGCGGAGCGGGAGGGGCAGATACGCAGTATTTT.

This chain links TRBV6-2 or TRBV6-3 with TRBJ2-1; the match to TRBD2 covers 8 bases. The tail of the sequence fits TRBJ2-7 better, so the J call may be wrong. Looked up from germline, CDR1 is MNHEY and CDR2 is SVGEGT. This CDR3 contains 15 residues. In DNA, the CDR3 is TGTGCCAGCAGCCGCGGGGGGAGCTCCTACAATGAGCAGTACTTC. It encodes CASSRGGSSYNEQYF.

This clonotype was recorded a few times. One end of the junction does not line up with germline, which may come from a read error. The rearrangement joins TRBV7-2 to TRBJ2-3; the match to TRBD2 covers 10 bases. CDR1 SGHTA and CDR2 FQGNSA come from the germline V gene. The CDR3 length is 14 residues. CDR3 coding DNA: TGTGCCAGCAGCCTAGCGGGAGTGGGAGATACGCAGTATTTT. Its translation is CASSLAGVGDTQYF.

The chain recombines TRBV11-2 with TRBJ1-1; 8 bases agree with TRBD1. Per the germline V gene, CDR1 is SGHAT and CDR2 is FQNNGV. This CDR3 is 16 amino acids long. Trimming cost V 3 bases and J 4 bases; bases outside gene matches: 10. The chain's CDR3 is CASSLRTGSWSTEAFF. The CDR3 DNA reads as TGTGCCAGCAGCTTGAGGACAGGGTCGTGGAGCACTGAAGCTTTCTTT.

The V call is TRBV29-1, the J call TRBJ2-5; tentatively, D is TRBD1 (6 bases). Germline V lookup: CDR1 SQVTM, CDR2 ANQGSEA. CDR3 length equals 14 residues. Trimming pared 7 bases from V and 11 bases from J, leaving 26 bases between. CDR3 DNA sequence: TGCAGCGCCCAAGACAGGAGGATCTACAATGAGCAGTACTTC. Residues: CSAQDRRIYNEQYF.

At least ten counts were recorded for this clonotype. The rearrangement joins TRBV12-3 or TRBV12-4 to TRBJ2-4; D is possibly TRBD1 (6 bases). The CDR3 extends over 14 amino acids. The V end lost 7 bases, the J end lost 3 bases, and 13 bases lay between the germline ends. CDR3 sequence (DNA): TGTGCCAGCACCTTCGGGACAAACAAAAACATTCAGTACTTC. This gives the protein CASTFGTNKNIQYF.

The chain recombines TRBV28 with TRBJ2-1; D call uncertain. Germline lookup yields CDR1 MDHEN and CDR2 SYDVKM. Trimming stripped 5 bases from V and 2 bases from J, with 13 bases between. The CDR3 is made up of 15 amino acids. CDR3 amino acids: CASSLPLSTYNEQFF. For the CDR3, the DNA is TGTGCCAGCAGTCTCCCCCTCTCCACCTACAATGAGCAGTTCTTC.

The chain has TRBV7-3 and TRBJ1-5; D gene ambiguous. This CDR3 has 13 amino acids. The germline V gene encodes CDR1 SGHTA and CDR2 FQGTGA. V was pared by 6 bases and J by 10 bases, with 16 bases between. CDR3 amino acids: CASSSKPGEPQHF. Here the CDR3 DNA reads TGTGCCAGCAGTTCTAAGCCGGGAGAACCCCAGCATTTT.

The chain recombines TRBV20-1 with TRBJ1-2; the D is unclear. The CDR3 consists of 11 residues. Germline V CDR1 and CDR2: DFQATT, SNEGSKA (reference sequence). V was cut by 6 bases and J by 8 bases, with 13 bases left in between. The DNA for the CDR3 is TGCAGTGCATCGACTATGTCCGGCTACACCTTC. This codes for CSASTMSGYTF.

Written as DNA, the CDR3 is TGTGCCACCGGAACGGGCCGTGGTGATACGCAGTATTTT. Translation gives CATGTGRGDTQYF. V is TRBV24-1 and J is TRBJ2-3; D unclear. CDR3 length: 13 amino acids. The V end lost 9 bases, the J end lost 6 bases, and 15 bases lay between the germline ends. Germline loops: CDR1 KGHDR, CDR2 SFDVKD.

The chain combines TRBV2 with TRBJ2-4; maybe TRBD1 (6 bases). Germline V gene sequence: CDR1 SNHLY, CDR2 FYNNEI. V lost 6 bases to trimming and J lost 7 bases, with 13 bases between them. The CDR3 is made up of 13 amino acids. The CDR3 bases are TGTGCCAGCAGGGGGGCCCAGGTCAACATTCAGTACTTC. As protein: CASRGAQVNIQYF.

The rearrangement links TRBV29-1 to TRBJ1-1; TRBD1 matches 8 bases. The germline V gene has CDR1 SQVTM and CDR2 ANQGSEA. The CDR3 has 13 amino acids. V was clipped by 7 bases and J by 3 bases; unmatched bases: 7. As DNA, the CDR3 is TGCAGCGGAAACAGGGGGACCCACACTGAAGCTTTCTTT. The encoded protein is CSGNRGTHTEAFF.

The chain joins TRBV20-1 to TRBJ2-1, with 7 bases aligning to TRBD2. The CDR3 extends over 16 amino acids. Germline V CDR1 and CDR2: DFQATT, SNEGSKA (reference sequence). Trimming removed 5 bases from V and 0 bases from J; junction bases left unmatched: 10. The CDR3, as DNA: TGCAGTGCTGGGGGAGCGGGGCTAAGCTCCTACAATGAGCAGTTCTTC. This sequence encodes CSAGGAGLSSYNEQFF.

This chain connects TRBV19 to TRBJ2-3, with 9 positions matching TRBD2. V lost 7 bases and J lost 1; bases outside the gene matches: 6. CDR1 and CDR2 (germline): LNHDA, SQIVND (reference sequence). This CDR3 comprises 15 residues. CDR3 protein: CASKGGGARTDTQYF. DNA for the CDR3: TGTGCCAGTAAGGGCGGGGGGGCCCGCACAGATACGCAGTATTTT.

In DNA, the CDR3 is TGTGCCAGCAGCTTGTGGCGGGGCGGGAACACCGGGGAGCTGTTTTTT. Its protein is CASSLWRGGNTGELFF. V usage is TRBV5-6 and J usage is TRBJ2-2; D may be TRBD2 (6 bases). From germline, CDR1 is SGHDT and CDR2 YYEEEE. V lost 1 base to trimming and J lost 1 base, with 11 bases between them. The CDR3 extends over 16 amino acids.